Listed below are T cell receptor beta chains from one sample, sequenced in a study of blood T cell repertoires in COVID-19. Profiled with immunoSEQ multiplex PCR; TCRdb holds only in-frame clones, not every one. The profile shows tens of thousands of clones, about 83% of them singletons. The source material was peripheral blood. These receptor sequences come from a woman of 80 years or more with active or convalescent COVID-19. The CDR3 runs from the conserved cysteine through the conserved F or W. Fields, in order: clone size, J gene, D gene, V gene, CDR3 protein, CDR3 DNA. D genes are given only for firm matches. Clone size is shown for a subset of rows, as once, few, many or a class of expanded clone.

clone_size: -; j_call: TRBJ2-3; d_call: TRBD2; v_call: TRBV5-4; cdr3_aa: CASSASISGSRDTQYF; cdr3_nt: TGTGCCAGCAGCGCCTCAATTAGCGGGAGTCGGGATACGCAGTATTTT
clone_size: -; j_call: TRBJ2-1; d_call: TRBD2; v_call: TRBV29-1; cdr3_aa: CSVLAGGLSNEQFF; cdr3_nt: TGCAGCGTACTAGCGGGAGGGCTTAGCAATGAGCAGTTCTTC
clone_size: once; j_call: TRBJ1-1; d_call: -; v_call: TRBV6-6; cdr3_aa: CASSFGGTEAFF; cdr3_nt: TGTGCCAGCAGTTTCGGGGGCACTGAAGCTTTCTTT
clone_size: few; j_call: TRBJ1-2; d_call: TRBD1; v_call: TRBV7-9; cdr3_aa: CASTIGTGMGYTF; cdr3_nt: TGTGCCAGCACCATCGGGACAGGGATGGGCTACACCTTC
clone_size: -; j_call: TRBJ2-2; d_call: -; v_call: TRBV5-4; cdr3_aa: CASSFGQGGNTGELFF; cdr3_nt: TGTGCCAGCAGCTTCGGCCAGGGGGGGAACACCGGGGAGCTGTTTTTT
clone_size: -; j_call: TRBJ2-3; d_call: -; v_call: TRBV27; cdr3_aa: CASSRLAEGTDTQYF; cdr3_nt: TGTGCCAGCAGTCGTCTGGCGGAGGGCACAGATACGCAGTATTTT
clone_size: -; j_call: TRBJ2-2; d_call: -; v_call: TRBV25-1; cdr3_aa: CASSPLPQSNTGELFF; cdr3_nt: TGTGCCAGCAGTCCCCTTCCACAGTCGAACACCGGGGAGCTGTTTTTT
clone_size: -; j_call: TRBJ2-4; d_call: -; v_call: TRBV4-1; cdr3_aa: CASSRGEAKNIQYF; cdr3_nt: TGCGCCAGCAGCCGGGGGGAGGCCAAAAACATTCAGTACTTC
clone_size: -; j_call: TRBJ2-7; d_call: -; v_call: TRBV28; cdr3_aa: CASSFIDTIYEQYF; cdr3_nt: TGTGCCAGCAGTTTTATCGACACGATTTACGAGCAGTACTTC
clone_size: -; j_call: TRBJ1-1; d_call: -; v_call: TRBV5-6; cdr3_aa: CASSPTAGLGTEAFF; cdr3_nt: TGTGCCAGCAGCCCCACCGCAGGGTTAGGCACTGAAGCTTTCTTT
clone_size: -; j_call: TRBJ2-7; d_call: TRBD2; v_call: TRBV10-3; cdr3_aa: CAIRGGLGNYEQYF; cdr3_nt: TGTGCCATCAGGGGGGGACTAGGGAACTACGAGCAGTACTTC
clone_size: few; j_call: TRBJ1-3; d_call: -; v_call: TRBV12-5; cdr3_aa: CASGLSSGNTIYF; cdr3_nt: TGTGCTAGTGGTCTCAGCTCTGGAAACACCATATATTTT
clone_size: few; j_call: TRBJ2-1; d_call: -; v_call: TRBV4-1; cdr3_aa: CASRGLGGYNEQFF; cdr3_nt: TGCGCCAGCAGGGGATTAGGGGGATACAATGAGCAGTTCTTC
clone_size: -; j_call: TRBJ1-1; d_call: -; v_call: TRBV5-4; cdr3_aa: CASSFGRQVNTEAFF; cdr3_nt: TGTGCCAGCAGCTTCGGTCGACAGGTGAACACTGAAGCTTTCTTT
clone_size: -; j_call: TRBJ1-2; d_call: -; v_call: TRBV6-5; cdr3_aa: CASRDSRVGYTF; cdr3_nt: TGTGCCAGCAGGGACAGCCGGGTAGGCTACACCTTC
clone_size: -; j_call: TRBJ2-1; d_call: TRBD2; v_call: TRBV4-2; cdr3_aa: CASSQGSGAGVLHEQFF; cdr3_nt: TGTGCCAGCAGCCAAGGGTCCGGAGCGGGAGTTCTCCATGAGCAGTTCTTC
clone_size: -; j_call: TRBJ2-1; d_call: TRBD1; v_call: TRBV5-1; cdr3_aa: CASTPGQEYNEQFF; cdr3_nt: TGCGCCAGCACTCCGGGACAGGAATACAATGAGCAGTTCTTC
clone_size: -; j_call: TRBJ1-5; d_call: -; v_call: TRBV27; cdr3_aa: CASSLEQGGQPQHF; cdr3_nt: TGTGCCAGCAGTCTCGAGCAGGGTGGGCAGCCCCAGCATTTT
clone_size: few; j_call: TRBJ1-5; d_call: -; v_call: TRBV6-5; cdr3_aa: CASSYSIGSNQPQHF; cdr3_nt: TGTGCCAGCAGTTACTCGATCGGGAGCAATCAGCCCCAGCATTTT
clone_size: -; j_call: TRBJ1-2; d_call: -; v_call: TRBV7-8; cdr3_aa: CASSLGPTNGYTF; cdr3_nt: TGTGCCAGCAGCTTAGGCCCGACAAATGGCTACACCTTC
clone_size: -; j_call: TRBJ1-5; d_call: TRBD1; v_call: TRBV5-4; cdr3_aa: CASSLGGQDNQPQHF; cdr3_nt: TGTGCCAGCAGCTTGGGGGGACAGGACAATCAGCCCCAGCATTTT
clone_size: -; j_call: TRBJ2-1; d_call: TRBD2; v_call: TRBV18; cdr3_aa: CASSQALWGGPPRDEQFF; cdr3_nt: TGTGCCAGCTCACAAGCCCTATGGGGAGGGCCTCCCAGAGATGAGCAGTTCTTC